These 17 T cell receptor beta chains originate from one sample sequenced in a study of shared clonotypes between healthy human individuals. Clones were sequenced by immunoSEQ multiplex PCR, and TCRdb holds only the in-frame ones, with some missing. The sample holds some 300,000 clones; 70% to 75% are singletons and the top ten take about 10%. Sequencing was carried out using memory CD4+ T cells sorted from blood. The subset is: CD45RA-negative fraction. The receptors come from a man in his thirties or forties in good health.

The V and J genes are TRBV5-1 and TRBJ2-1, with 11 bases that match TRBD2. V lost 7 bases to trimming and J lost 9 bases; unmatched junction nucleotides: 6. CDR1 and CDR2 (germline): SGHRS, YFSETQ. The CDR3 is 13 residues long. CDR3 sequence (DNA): TGCGCCAGCTTCACTAGCGGGAGTGGTGAGCAGTTCTTC. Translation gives CASFTSGSGEQFF.

The CDR3, as DNA: TGTGCCAGCAGTTTATACGTAGTCCAAGAGACCCAGTACTTC. Amino acids: CASSLYVVQETQYF. The chain is built from TRBV28 and TRBJ2-5; D is uncertain. The CDR3 has 14 amino acids. Trimming took off 1 base at V and 1 base at J, with 7 bases between the two ends. CDR1 and CDR2 from the germline V gene are MDHEN and SYDVKM.

The CDR3 DNA follows: TGCGCCAGCAGTGAGGGTTTCGCCGGGGAGCTGTTTTTT. Its protein is CASSEGFAGELFF. The rearrangement uses TRBV5-1 and TRBJ2-2, with a possible D match to TRBD2 (5 bases). This CDR3 has 13 residues. Germline loops: CDR1 SGHRS, CDR2 YFSETQ. V lost 5 bases to trimming and J lost 6 bases, with 11 bases between them.

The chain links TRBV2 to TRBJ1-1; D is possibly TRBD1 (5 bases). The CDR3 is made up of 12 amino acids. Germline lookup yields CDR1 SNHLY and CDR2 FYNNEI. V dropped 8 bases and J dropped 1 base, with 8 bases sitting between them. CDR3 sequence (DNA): TGTGCCAGCGGGGGACGGAACACTGAAGCTTTCTTT. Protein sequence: CASGGRNTEAFF. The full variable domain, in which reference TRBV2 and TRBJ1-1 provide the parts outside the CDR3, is EPEVTQTPSHQVTQMGQEVILRCVPISNHLYFYWYRQILGQKVEFLVSFYNNEISEKSEIFDDQFSVERPDGSNFTLKIRSTKLEDSAMYFCASGGRNTEAFFGQGTRLTVV.

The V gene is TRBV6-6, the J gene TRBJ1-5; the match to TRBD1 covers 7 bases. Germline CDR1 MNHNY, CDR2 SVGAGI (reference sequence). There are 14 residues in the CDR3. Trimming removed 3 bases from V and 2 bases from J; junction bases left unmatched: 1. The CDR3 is CASSYDRGNQPQHF. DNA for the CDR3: TGTGCCAGCAGTTATGACAGGGGCAATCAGCCCCAGCATTTT.

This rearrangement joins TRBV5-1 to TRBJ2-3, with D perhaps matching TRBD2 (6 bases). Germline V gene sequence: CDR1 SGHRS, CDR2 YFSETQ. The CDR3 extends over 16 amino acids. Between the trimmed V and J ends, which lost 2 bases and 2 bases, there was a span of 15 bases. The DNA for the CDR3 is TGCGCCAGCAGCTTAGCCGCTGGCGGGATCACAGATACGCAGTATTTT. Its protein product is CASSLAAGGITDTQYF.

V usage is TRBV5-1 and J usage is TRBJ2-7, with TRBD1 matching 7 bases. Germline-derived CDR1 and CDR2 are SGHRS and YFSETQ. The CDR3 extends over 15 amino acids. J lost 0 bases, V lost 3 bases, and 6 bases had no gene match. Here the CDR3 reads CASSSRDSISYEQYF. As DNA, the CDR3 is TGCGCCAGCAGCTCCCGGGACAGCATCTCCTACGAGCAGTACTTC.

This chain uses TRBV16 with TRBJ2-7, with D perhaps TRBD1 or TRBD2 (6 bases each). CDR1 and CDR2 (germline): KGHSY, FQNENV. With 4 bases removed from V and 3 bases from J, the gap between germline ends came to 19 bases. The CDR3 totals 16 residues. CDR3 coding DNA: TGTGCCAGCAGCCCCCCGGCGGGAAAGGGGGACTACGAGCAGTACTTC. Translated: CASSPPAGKGDYEQYF.

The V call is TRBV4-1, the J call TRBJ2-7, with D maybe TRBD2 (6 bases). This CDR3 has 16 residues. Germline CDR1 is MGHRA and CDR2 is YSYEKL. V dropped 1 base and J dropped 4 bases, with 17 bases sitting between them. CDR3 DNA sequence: TGCGCCAGCAGCCAAGGGGGTCGGGGGATCTCGTACGAGCAGTACTTC. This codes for CASSQGGRGISYEQYF.

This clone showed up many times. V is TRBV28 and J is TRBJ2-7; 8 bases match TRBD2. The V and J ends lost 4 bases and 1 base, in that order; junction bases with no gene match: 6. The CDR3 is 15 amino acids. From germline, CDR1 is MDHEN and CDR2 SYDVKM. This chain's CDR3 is CASSSSGRGSYEQYF. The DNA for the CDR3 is TGTGCCAGCAGTTCCAGCGGGAGAGGTTCCTACGAGCAGTACTTC.

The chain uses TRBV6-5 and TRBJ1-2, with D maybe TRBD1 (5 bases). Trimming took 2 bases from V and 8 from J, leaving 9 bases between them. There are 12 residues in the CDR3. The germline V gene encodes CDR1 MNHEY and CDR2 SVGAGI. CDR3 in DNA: TGTGCCAGCAGTTACCCAGGGCTCGGCTACACCTTC. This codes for CASSYPGLGYTF.

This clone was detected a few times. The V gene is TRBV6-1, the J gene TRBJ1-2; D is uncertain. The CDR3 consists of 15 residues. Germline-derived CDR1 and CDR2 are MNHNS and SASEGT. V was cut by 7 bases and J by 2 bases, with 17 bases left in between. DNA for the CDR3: TGTGCCAGCATTTCAACGCAGCGTTCCAACTATGGCTACACCTTC. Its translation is CASISTQRSNYGYTF.

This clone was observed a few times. The CDR3 DNA is TGTGCCATCAGTGAAATGGGCCCAGGCTCTGGAAACACCATATATTTT. It specifies CAISEMGPGSGNTIYF. The rearrangement uses TRBV10-3 and TRBJ1-3; D unclear. This CDR3 spans 16 amino acids. The ends were cut back, 3 bases at V and 0 bases at J, with 12 bases in the middle. The V gene's germline CDR1 is ENHRY and CDR2 SYGVKD.

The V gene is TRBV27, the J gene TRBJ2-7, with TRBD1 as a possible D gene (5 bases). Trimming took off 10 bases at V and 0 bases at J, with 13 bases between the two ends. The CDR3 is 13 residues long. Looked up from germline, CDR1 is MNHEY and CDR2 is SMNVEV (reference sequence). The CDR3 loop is CATALGHSYEQYF. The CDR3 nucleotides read TGTGCCACCGCCCTTGGACACTCCTACGAGCAGTACTTC.

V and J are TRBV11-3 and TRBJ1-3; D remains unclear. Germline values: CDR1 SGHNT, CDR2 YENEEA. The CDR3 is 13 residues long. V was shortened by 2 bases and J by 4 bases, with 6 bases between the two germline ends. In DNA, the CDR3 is TGTGCCAGCAGCTTAAGCTGGGGAAACACCATATATTTT. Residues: CASSLSWGNTIYF.

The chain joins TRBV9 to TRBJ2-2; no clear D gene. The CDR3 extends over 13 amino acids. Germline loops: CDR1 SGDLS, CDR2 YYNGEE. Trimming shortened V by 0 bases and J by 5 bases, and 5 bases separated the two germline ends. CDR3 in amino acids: CASSVVETGELFF. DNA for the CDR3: TGTGCCAGCAGCGTAGTAGAAACCGGGGAGCTGTTTTTT.

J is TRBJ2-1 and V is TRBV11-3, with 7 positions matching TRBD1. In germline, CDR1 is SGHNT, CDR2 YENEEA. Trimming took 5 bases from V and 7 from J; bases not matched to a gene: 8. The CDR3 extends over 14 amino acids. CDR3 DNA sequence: TGTGCCAGCAGCCAAGATCACAGGGGAAATGAGCAGTTCTTC. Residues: CASSQDHRGNEQFF.